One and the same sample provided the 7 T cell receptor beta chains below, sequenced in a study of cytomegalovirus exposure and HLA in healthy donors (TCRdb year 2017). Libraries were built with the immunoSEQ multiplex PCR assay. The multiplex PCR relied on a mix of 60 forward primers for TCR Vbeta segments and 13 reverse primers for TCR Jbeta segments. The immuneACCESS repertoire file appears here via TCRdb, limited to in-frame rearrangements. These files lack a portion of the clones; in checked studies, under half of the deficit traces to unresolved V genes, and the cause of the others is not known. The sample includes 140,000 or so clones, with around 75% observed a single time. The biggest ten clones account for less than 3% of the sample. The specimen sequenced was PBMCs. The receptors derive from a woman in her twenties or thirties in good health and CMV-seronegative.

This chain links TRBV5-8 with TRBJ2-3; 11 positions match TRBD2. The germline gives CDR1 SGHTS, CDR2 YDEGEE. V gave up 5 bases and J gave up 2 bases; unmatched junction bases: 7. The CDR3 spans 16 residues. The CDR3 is CASRGLAGGSTDTQYF. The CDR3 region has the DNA TGTGCCAGCAGGGGCCTAGCGGGGGGTTCCACAGATACGCAGTATTTT.

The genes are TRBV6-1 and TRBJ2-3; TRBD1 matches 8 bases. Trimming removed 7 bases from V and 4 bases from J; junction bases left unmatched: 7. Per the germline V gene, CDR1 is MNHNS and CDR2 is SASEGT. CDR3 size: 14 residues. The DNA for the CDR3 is TGTGCCAGCAATGAGGACAGGGCCCCAGATACGCAGTATTTT. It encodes CASNEDRAPDTQYF.

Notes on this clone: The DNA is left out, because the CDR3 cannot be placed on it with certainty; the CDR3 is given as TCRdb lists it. CDR3 protein: CASSSSTGEGEKLFF. This chain connects TRBV27 to TRBJ1-4. The CDR3 extends over 15 residues, inclusive of both ends. Germline CDR1 MNHEY, CDR2 SMNVEV (reference sequence).

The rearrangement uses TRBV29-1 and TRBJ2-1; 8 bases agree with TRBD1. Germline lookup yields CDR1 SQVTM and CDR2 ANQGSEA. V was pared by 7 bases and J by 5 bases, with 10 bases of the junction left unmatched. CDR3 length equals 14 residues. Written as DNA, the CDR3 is TGCAGCGGGGTGGGGGACAGGAGCAACAATGAGCAGTTCTTC. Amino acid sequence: CSGVGDRSNNEQFF.

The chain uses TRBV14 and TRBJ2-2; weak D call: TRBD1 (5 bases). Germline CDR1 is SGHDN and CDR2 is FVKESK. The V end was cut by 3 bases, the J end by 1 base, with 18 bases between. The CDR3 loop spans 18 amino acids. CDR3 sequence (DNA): TGTGCCAGCAGCCAGACCCCCCGGACAATATTGAACACCGGGGAGCTGTTTTTT. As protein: CASSQTPRTILNTGELFF. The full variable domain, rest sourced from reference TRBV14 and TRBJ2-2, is EAGVTQFPSHSVIEKGQTVTLRCDPISGHDNLYWYRRVMGKEIKFLLHFVKESKQDESGMPNNRFLAERTGGTYSTLKVQPAELEDSGVYFCASSQTPRTILNTGELFFGEGSRLTVL.

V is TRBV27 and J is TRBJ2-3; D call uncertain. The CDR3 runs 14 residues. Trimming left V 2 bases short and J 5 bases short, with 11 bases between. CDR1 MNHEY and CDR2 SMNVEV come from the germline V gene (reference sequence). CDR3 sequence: CASSLDLSRDTQYF. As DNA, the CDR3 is TGTGCCAGCAGTTTAGACCTCTCTAGAGATACGCAGTATTTT.

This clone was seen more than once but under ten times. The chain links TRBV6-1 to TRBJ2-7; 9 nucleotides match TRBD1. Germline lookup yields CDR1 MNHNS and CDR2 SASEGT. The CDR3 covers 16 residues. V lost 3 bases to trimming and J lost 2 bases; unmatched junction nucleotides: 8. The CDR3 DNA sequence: TGTGCCAGCAGTGATTCCGGGACAGGGTCCCCCTACGAGCAGTACTTC. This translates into CASSDSGTGSPYEQYF.